This T cell receptor (beta chain) was found in a study of blood T cell repertoires in COVID-19. The assay was immunoSEQ multiplex PCR, and TCRdb's table has in-frame clones only and misses some. In the table there are roughly 47,000 clones, 80% to 90% of which are singletons. This clone appeared a few times. Germline assignment: CDR1 SGHAT and CDR2 FQNNGV. V was clipped by 5 bases and J by 5 bases, with 28 bases between them. The CDR3 consists of 18 residues. The TCR comes from a woman over 75 with COVID-19, enrolled during active disease. The rearrangement joins TRBV11-2 to TRBJ2-7; possibly TRBD2 for D (6 bases). Sequencing was carried out using peripheral blood. CDR3 loop: CASSPFLSLTRTKDEQYF. CDR3 in DNA: TGTGCCAGCAGCCCTTTTTTGTCTCTGACTAGGACTAAGGACGAGCAGTACTTC.